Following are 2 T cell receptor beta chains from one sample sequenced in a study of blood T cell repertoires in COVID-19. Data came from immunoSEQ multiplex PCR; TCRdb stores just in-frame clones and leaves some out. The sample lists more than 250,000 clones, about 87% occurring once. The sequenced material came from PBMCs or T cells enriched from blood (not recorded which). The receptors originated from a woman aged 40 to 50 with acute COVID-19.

The CDR3 here is CASSAGEGEKLFF. In nucleotides, the CDR3 is TGTGCCAGCTCAGCAGGGGAAGGGGAAAAACTGTTTTTT. The V gene is TRBV7-9, the J gene TRBJ1-4; D might be TRBD1 (6 bases). Germline CDR1 is SEHNR and CDR2 is FQNEAQ (reference sequence). V was cut by 8 bases and J by 8 bases, with 15 bases left in between. This CDR3 spans 13 amino acids.

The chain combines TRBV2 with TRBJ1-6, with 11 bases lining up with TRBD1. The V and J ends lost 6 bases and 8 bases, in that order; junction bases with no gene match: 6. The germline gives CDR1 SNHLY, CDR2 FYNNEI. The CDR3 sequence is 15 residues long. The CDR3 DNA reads TGTGCCAGCAGCCCGTGGACAGGGGGCGATTCACCCCTCCACTTT. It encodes CASSPWTGGDSPLHF.